This TCR beta chain was found in a study of shared clonotypes between healthy human individuals. On the study more broadly: Three CD4 naive, three CD4 memory, two CD8 naive and one CD8 memory plate were used per donor.

The study separated CD4+ cells into CD45RA+ naive and CD45RA-negative memory subsets. Study observations and caveats: For naive CD4 cells, roughly 5% of clonotypes were shared across a handful of donors. Researchers found naive subsets generally carried larger estimated richness than memory subsets.

In the case of this clone: Its target is not known.

Some clones are missing from TCRdb's copy, which holds only in-frame ones; the method was immunoSEQ multiplex PCR. The data hold some 900,000 clones, with approximately 76% observed a single time. Trimming shortened V by 4 bases and J by 7 bases, and 17 bases separated the two germline ends. The germline gives CDR1 SGDLS, CDR2 YYNGEE. The CDR3 spans 15 residues. The chain joins TRBV9 to TRBJ1-4; maybe TRBD1 (5 bases). The source is a young man in good health. The specimen was memory CD4+ T cells sorted from blood. Subset here: CD45RA-negative fraction. DNA for the CDR3: TGTGCCAGCAGCTACGACCGGGGCGAGGGTGAAAAACTGTTTTTT. Its translation is CASSYDRGEGEKLFF.